A single sample is the source of the 14 T cell receptor beta chains below, sequenced in a study of T-cell memory formation after mild COVID-19. TCRdb re-called the 5' RACE reads through MiXCR, storing one row per CDR3 protein. The sample carries some 350,000 distinct CDR3 sequences, 10% to 15% recorded once. The sequenced sample was PBMCs or a T cell subset sorted from them (not recorded which). These receptors all stem from a man younger than 35 who had mild COVID-19 (a few samples of this study predate the infection). Cell type and time point are not known.

This rearrangement joins TRBV7-6 to TRBJ1-5, with 10 bases matching TRBD1. The CDR3 totals 16 residues. With 5 bases clipped from V and 7 bases from J, the junction kept 11 bases outside the gene matches. Germline CDR1 is SGHVS and CDR2 is FNYEAQ. CDR3 nucleotides: TGTGCCAGCAGCCCGCACGACAGGGGGCTTGGGCAGCCCCAGCATTTT. It codes for CASSPHDRGLGQPQHF.

This rearrangement joins TRBV11-2 to TRBJ1-2, with TRBD1 as a possible D gene (5 bases). The V and J ends lost 5 bases and 6 bases respectively, with 16 bases between them. The CDR3 contains 14 residues. Germline CDR1 is SGHAT and CDR2 is FQNNGV. CDR3 sequence (DNA): TGTGCCAGCAGCCCGTCCGGGGCAGCAAATGGCTACACCTTC. Protein sequence: CASSPSGAANGYTF.

The table lists this clonotype with a few counts. This chain joins TRBV12-3 or TRBV12-4 and TRBJ2-7, with D hard to call. The V end lost 2 bases, the J end lost 10 bases, and 15 bases lay between the germline ends. The CDR3 is 13 residues long. For the CDR3, the DNA is TGTGCCAGCAGTTTAACCCTCGCGGATAGACAGTACGTC. Translating it yields CASSLTLADRQYV.

This clonotype has only a few counts. The CDR3 reads CASSFTGVNQPQHF. In DNA, the CDR3 is TGTGCCAGCAGCTTCACAGGAGTTAATCAGCCCCAGCATTTT. The rearrangement joins TRBV11-1 to TRBJ1-5; a possible D gene is TRBD1 (5 bases). This CDR3 has 14 amino acids. The germline CDR1 and CDR2 sequences are SGHAT and FQDESV (reference sequence). V was pared by 3 bases and J by 4 bases, with 10 bases between.

This clonotype has a handful of counts. The chain recombines TRBV12-3 or TRBV12-4 with TRBJ1-2, with D unresolved. CDR3 length equals 13 residues. Trimming removed 6 bases from V and 5 bases from J, with 13 bases in between. The CDR3 nucleotides are TGTGCCAGCAGCTCCTTTTACAGTTATGGCTACACCTTC. Residues: CASSSFYSYGYTF.

The chain links TRBV5-1 to TRBJ2-3, with TRBD2 matching over 9 bases. With 4 bases clipped from V and 4 bases from J, the junction kept 4 bases outside the gene matches. Germline lookup yields CDR1 SGHRS and CDR2 YFSETQ. CDR3 length: 14 amino acids. CDR3 sequence (DNA): TGCGCCAGCAGCCAGGGACTAGCCCCAGATACGCAGTATTTT. Protein: CASSQGLAPDTQYF.

This clonotype was observed a handful of times. The DNA of the CDR3 is TGTGCCAGCAGGCCGCGGGGGGTCCCGAACACCGGGGAGCTGTTTTTT. Its protein is CASRPRGVPNTGELFF. The chain recombines TRBV6-6 with TRBJ2-2; 8 bases agree with TRBD2. This CDR3 is built from 16 residues. Germline-derived CDR1 and CDR2 are MNHNY and SVGAGI (reference sequence). The V and J ends lost 6 bases and 0 bases, in that order; junction bases with no gene match: 6.

This chain joins TRBV5-1 and TRBJ2-5; D call uncertain. The CDR3 covers 14 residues. Per the germline V gene, CDR1 is SGHRS and CDR2 is YFSETQ. The V end was cut by 1 base, the J end by 2 bases, with 9 bases between. Here the CDR3 reads CASSLLQVQETQYF. CDR3 in DNA: TGCGCCAGCAGCTTGTTGCAGGTACAAGAGACCCAGTACTTC. The variable domain in full, completed from reference TRBV5-1 and TRBJ2-5, reads KAGVTQTPRYLIKTRGQQVTLSCSPISGHRSVSWYQQTPGQGLQFLFEYFSETQRNKGNFPGRFSGRQFSNSRSEMNVSTLELGDSALYLCASSLLQVQETQYFGPGTRLLVL.

A few counts support this clonotype. This sequence joins TRBV6-5 and TRBJ2-3; possibly TRBD2 for D (5 bases). Germline CDR1 reads MNHEY; CDR2 reads SVGAGI. V was trimmed by 6 bases and J by 6 bases, leaving 16 bases between them. This CDR3 has 14 residues. The CDR3 DNA follows: TGTGCCAGCAGATACAGTGACTCGGGGGATACGCAGTATTTT. Protein sequence: CASRYSDSGDTQYF.

In its sample, this clonotype was seen a few times. The rearrangement uses TRBV6-1 and TRBJ2-7, with 8 nucleotides matching TRBD1. CDR1 is MNHNS, CDR2 SASEGT, per germline. The V segment lost 1 base and the J segment 6 bases; nucleotides outside the gene matches: 8. This CDR3 is 15 amino acids long. CDR3: CASSEERTGIVEQYF. CDR3 sequence (DNA): TGTGCCAGCAGTGAAGAGAGGACAGGGATAGTCGAGCAGTACTTC.

A word on this clonotype: With a much larger clone just one base away, this may be a read error. The chain uses TRBV7-2 and TRBJ2-3; a weak D match, TRBD1 (6 bases). CDR3 size: 14 residues. The germline V gene encodes CDR1 SGHTA and CDR2 FQGNSA. Trimming stripped 2 bases from V and 1 base from J, with 7 bases between. The CDR3 DNA is TGTGCCAGCAGCTTACACAGGGGCACAGATACGCAGTATTTT. This encodes CASSLHRGTDTQYF.

This clonotype turned up a few times. The chain recombines TRBV10-2 with TRBJ1-1; D gene ambiguous. The germline V and J ends were trimmed by 1 base and 7 bases, with 10 bases remaining between them. Germline V gene data show CDR1 as WSHSY and CDR2 as SAAADI. The CDR3 length is 13 residues. The CDR3 nucleotides read TGCGCCAGCAGTGAGTTCTTCATCAGTGAAGCTTTCTTT. This translates into CASSEFFISEAFF.

In this sample, this clonotype turned up a few times. J is TRBJ1-2 and V is TRBV5-1; TRBD1 is a possible D gene (5 bases). The germline V and J ends were trimmed by 0 bases and 4 bases, with 22 bases remaining between them. CDR1 is SGHRS, CDR2 YFSETQ, per germline. The CDR3 totals 18 residues. The CDR3 here is CASSLAVRGVGEIYGYTF. DNA of the CDR3: TGCGCCAGCAGCTTGGCCGTCCGTGGAGTAGGGGAGATCTATGGCTACACCTTC.

This clonotype was picked up many times. The V and J genes are TRBV18 and TRBJ2-3; the D is unclear. Deletions cut 3 bases from V and 5 bases from J, with 3 bases between. This CDR3 is built from 11 residues. Looked up from germline, CDR1 is KGHSH and CDR2 is LQKENI. The CDR3 region has the DNA TGTGCCAGCTCACCGGAAGATACGCAGTATTTT. Its translation: CASSPEDTQYF.